Following are 27 T cell receptor beta chains from one sample sequenced in a study of T cell responses to AZD1222 COVID-19 vaccine. Only in-frame clones appear in the TCRdb table, and some are missing; sequencing was by immunoSEQ multiplex PCR. The repertoire has some 120,000 clones, more than 85% of them found once; the top ten carry around 7.2%. The sequences come from peripheral blood, collected on day 0 of AZD1222 vaccination. The origin of the receptors is an adult in good health.

This chain links TRBV2 with TRBJ2-3, with 11 bases identical to TRBD2. Germline CDR1 reads SNHLY; CDR2 reads FYNNEI. With 5 bases clipped from V and 2 bases from J, the junction kept 6 bases outside the gene matches. CDR3 length: 16 residues. CDR3 sequence reads: CASSLRLAGTTDTQYF. The CDR3 DNA reads as TGTGCCAGCAGTTTAAGACTAGCGGGGACCACAGATACGCAGTATTTT.

This chain joins TRBV19 and TRBJ2-6; 11 bases line up with TRBD2. The germline V gene has CDR1 LNHDA and CDR2 SQIVND (reference sequence). The CDR3 runs 19 residues. V shed 3 bases and J 2 bases; nucleotides not matched to a gene: 9. The CDR3 DNA sequence: TGTGCCAGTAGTATGAGAGGTCTAGCGGGAGGAACTGGGGCCAACGTCCTGACTTTC. It codes for CASSMRGLAGGTGANVLTF.

The chain uses TRBV5-5 and TRBJ1-2; no reliable D call. Trimming took off 0 bases at V and 1 base at J, with 4 bases between the two ends. Germline lookup yields CDR1 SGHKS and CDR2 YYEKEE (reference sequence). The CDR3 totals 13 residues. The CDR3 bases are TGTGCCAGCAGCTTGGTCAGTAACTATGGCTACACCTTC. Translated: CASSLVSNYGYTF.

The chain links TRBV25-1 to TRBJ2-1; D unclear. There are 15 residues in the CDR3. The V end lost 4 bases, the J end lost 0 bases, and 10 bases lay between the germline ends. Germline V gives CDR1 MGHDK, CDR2 SYGVNS. The CDR3 protein is CASSAEPSSYNEQFF. In DNA form, the CDR3 reads TGTGCCAGCAGTGCGGAGCCAAGCTCCTACAATGAGCAGTTCTTC.

This clone was observed a single time. The chain recombines TRBV6-1 with TRBJ2-3; D is unresolved. The CDR3 consists of 15 residues. With 2 bases removed from V and 2 bases from J, the gap between germline ends came to 11 bases. The V gene's germline CDR1 is MNHNS and CDR2 SASEGT. Here the CDR3 DNA reads TGTGCCAGCAGTGAATTGGGATCCATCACAGATACGCAGTATTTT. Its translation is CASSELGSITDTQYF.

This sequence joins TRBV27 and TRBJ1-5; D is ambiguous. Germline V CDR1 and CDR2: MNHEY, SMNVEV (reference sequence). V was trimmed by 6 bases and J by 0 bases, leaving 12 bases between them. The CDR3 has 15 amino acids. The CDR3 here is CASREQSYSNQPQHF. As DNA, the CDR3 is TGTGCCAGCAGAGAACAATCGTATAGCAATCAGCCCCAGCATTTT.

The genes are TRBV19 and TRBJ2-1; 12 bases align to TRBD2. CDR1 and CDR2 (germline): LNHDA, SQIVND (reference sequence). This CDR3 has 15 residues. V lost 6 bases and J lost 5; bases outside the gene matches: 5. Here the CDR3 DNA reads TGTGCCAGTAGCAGGACTAGCGGGACCCACAATGAGCAGTTCTTC. It yields the protein CASSRTSGTHNEQFF.

The chain joins TRBV19 to TRBJ2-7; 8 bases map to TRBD2. The CDR3 sequence is 16 residues long. The germline gives CDR1 LNHDA, CDR2 SQIVND (reference sequence). V shed 2 bases, J shed 4 bases, and the junction held 10 bases outside the gene matches. The CDR3 DNA sequence: TGTGCCAGTAGTATACGGTCGGCGGGAGGAGGTTACGAGCAGTACTTC. Protein sequence: CASSIRSAGGGYEQYF.

V gene TRBV5-1 combines with J gene TRBJ1-1; maybe TRBD1 (6 bases). Germline V gene sequence: CDR1 SGHRS, CDR2 YFSETQ. The CDR3 has 15 amino acids. The ends were cut back, 3 bases at V and 4 bases at J, with 16 bases in the middle. The CDR3 loop reads CASSSGDRSGTEAFF. CDR3 nucleotides: TGCGCCAGCAGCTCGGGAGACAGGTCGGGCACTGAAGCTTTCTTT.

The chain combines TRBV5-1 with TRBJ1-2; a weak D match, TRBD1 (6 bases). V was pared by 0 bases and J by 4 bases, with 16 bases between. Germline V gene lookup returns CDR1 SGHRS and CDR2 YFSETQ. This CDR3 comprises 16 residues. The CDR3 DNA follows: TGCGCCAGCAGCTTGGTACAAGGGGGAGAATCCTATGGCTACACCTTC. Amino acid sequence: CASSLVQGGESYGYTF. Complete variable domain (other parts from reference TRBV5-1 and TRBJ1-2): KAGVTQTPRYLIKTRGQQVTLSCSPISGHRSVSWYQQTPGQGLQFLFEYFSETQRNKGNFPGRFSGRQFSNSRSEMNVSTLELGDSALYLCASSLVQGGESYGYTFGSGTRLTVV.

V usage is TRBV5-6 and J usage is TRBJ2-7; the match to TRBD1 covers 9 bases. The CDR3 totals 16 residues. Unmatched junction bases numbered 6, after V lost 1 base and J lost 1 base. Germline CDR1 SGHDT, CDR2 YYEEEE. CDR3 in DNA: TGTGCCAGCAGCTTGCTGAGGACAGGGGATTCCTACGAGCAGTACTTC. Its translation is CASSLLRTGDSYEQYF.

The chain employs TRBV7-2 and TRBJ1-1; D is unresolved. Looked up from germline, CDR1 is SGHTA and CDR2 is FQGNSA. The CDR3 length is 13 residues. V was shortened by 3 bases and J by 8 bases, with 13 bases between the two germline ends. The CDR3 region has the DNA TGTGCCAGCAGCTTTCTTTCGACTGGGGAAGCTTTCTTT. As protein: CASSFLSTGEAFF.

This chain links TRBV28 with TRBJ2-7; 7 bases are a match to TRBD2. CDR3 length: 14 amino acids. The V segment lost 10 bases and the J segment 2 bases; nucleotides outside the gene matches: 11. In germline, CDR1 is MDHEN, CDR2 SYDVKM. This CDR3 is CATRDKRGPYEQYF. CDR3 DNA sequence: TGTGCCACCCGAGATAAGCGGGGTCCCTACGAGCAGTACTTC.

The chain is built from TRBV4-1 and TRBJ2-7; D could derive from TRBD1 or TRBD2 (5 bases each). The V gene lost 3 bases and the J gene lost 5 bases, with 14 bases spanning the gap. The CDR3 covers 14 residues. Germline lookup yields CDR1 MGHRA and CDR2 YSYEKL. The CDR3 loop reads CASSQYGAFDEQYF. The CDR3 bases are TGCGCCAGCAGCCAGTACGGGGCTTTTGACGAGCAGTACTTC.

V is TRBV6-5 and J is TRBJ1-2, with D perhaps matching TRBD1 (5 bases). In germline, CDR1 is MNHEY, CDR2 SVGAGI. V lost 6 bases and J lost 8, with 19 bases in between. The CDR3 loop spans 14 amino acids. CDR3 loop: CASSALGTAPGYTF. In DNA form, the CDR3 reads TGTGCCAGCAGCGCCCTCGGGACCGCTCCCGGCTACACCTTC.

This chain uses TRBV7-2 with TRBJ2-1; D perhaps matches TRBD2 (6 bases). V lost 3 bases, J lost 6 bases, and 15 bases lay in between. The CDR3 contains 15 residues. The germline V gene encodes CDR1 SGHTA and CDR2 FQGNSA. CDR3 sequence (DNA): TGTGCCAGCAGCTTCCTGCCCGGGACTGTCAATGAGCAGTTCTTC. This sequence encodes CASSFLPGTVNEQFF.

The table lists this clone with a few counts. V usage is TRBV18 and J usage is TRBJ2-7; 9 bases match TRBD1. The germline V gene encodes CDR1 KGHSH and CDR2 LQKENI. The CDR3 totals 14 residues. V shed 3 bases and J 5 bases; nucleotides not matched to a gene: 5. CDR3 coding DNA: TGTGCCAGCTCACCCAAGACAGGGGGGGACGAGCAGTACTTC. This sequence encodes CASSPKTGGDEQYF.

The rearrangement uses TRBV27 and TRBJ1-3, with a weak D call TRBD1 (5 bases). The CDR3 runs to 15 residues. The germline V gene has CDR1 MNHEY and CDR2 SMNVEV (reference sequence). V was cut by 6 bases and J by 2 bases, with 14 bases left in between. The CDR3 loop reads CASSQLRGAGNTIYF. The DNA of the CDR3 is TGTGCCAGCAGCCAGCTACGGGGCGCTGGAAACACCATATATTTT.

The chain has TRBV29-1 and TRBJ2-1; the D gene is possibly TRBD1 (5 bases). CDR3 length equals 13 residues. V was cut by 4 bases and J by 1 base, with 8 bases left in between. The germline V gene encodes CDR1 SQVTM and CDR2 ANQGSEA. The CDR3, as DNA: TGCAGCGTTGGGGGCCTGTCCTACAATGAGCAGTTCTTC. Protein: CSVGGLSYNEQFF.

The V and J genes are TRBV19 and TRBJ2-6, with 8 bases aligning to TRBD1. Unmatched junction bases numbered 11, after V lost 5 bases and J lost 5 bases. This CDR3 is 17 amino acids long. Per germline, CDR1 LNHDA and CDR2 SQIVND (reference sequence). The CDR3: CASSLRWTGRRANVLTF. The CDR3 coding sequence is TGTGCCAGTAGTTTACGTTGGACAGGGAGAAGGGCCAACGTCCTGACTTTC.

J is TRBJ2-7 and V is TRBV29-1; D possibly corresponds to TRBD1 (6 bases). Germline assignment: CDR1 SQVTM and CDR2 ANQGSEA. Trimming removed 3 bases from V and 0 bases from J, with 12 bases in between. This CDR3 has 14 amino acids. The CDR3 loop reads CSVEVGAYSYEQYF. As DNA, the CDR3 is TGCAGCGTTGAGGTGGGGGCCTACTCCTACGAGCAGTACTTC.

The chain recombines TRBV5-6 with TRBJ2-1; 12 positions agree with TRBD2. CDR3 length: 17 residues. Germline trimming cut 2 bases from V and 7 bases from J; bases unmatched to any gene: 10. CDR1 is SGHDT, CDR2 YYEEEE, per germline. The CDR3 is CASSFYQTSGGENEQFF. DNA for the CDR3: TGTGCCAGCAGCTTTTATCAGACTAGCGGGGGAGAAAATGAGCAGTTCTTC. The whole variable domain, filled in from reference TRBV5-6 and TRBJ2-1, reads DAGVTQSPTHLIKTRGQQVTLRCSPKSGHDTVSWYQQALGQGPQFIFQYYEEEERQRGNFPDRFSGHQFPNYSSELNVNALLLGDSALYLCASSFYQTSGGENEQFFGPGTRLTVL.

V and J are TRBV5-4 and TRBJ2-1, with 9 bases aligning to TRBD1. The CDR3 is 15 amino acids. The junction had 7 bases not matched to a gene; V was cut back by 4 bases and J by 5 bases. Germline-derived CDR1 and CDR2 are SGHNT and YYREEE (reference sequence). The CDR3 DNA follows: TGTGCCAGCAGCCCGGGGACAGGGCCCAACAATGAGCAGTTCTTC. Protein: CASSPGTGPNNEQFF.

This clone came up once. The CDR3 spells CASSPVPVRLGNTIYF. Here the CDR3 DNA reads TGTGCCAGCAGCCCAGTCCCCGTGCGCCTTGGAAACACCATATATTTT. The chain employs TRBV7-2 and TRBJ1-3; D not certain. Trimming cost V 5 bases and J 3 bases, with 17 bases left between them. The CDR3 runs 16 residues. The germline V gene encodes CDR1 SGHTA and CDR2 FQGNSA.

This clone was found once. The V and J genes are TRBV29-1 and TRBJ2-2, with D possibly called TRBD1 or TRBD2 (5 bases each). The V end lost 7 bases, the J end lost 0 bases, and 15 bases lay between the germline ends. The germline V gene encodes CDR1 SQVTM and CDR2 ANQGSEA. CDR3 length: 15 amino acids. In DNA form, the CDR3 reads TGCAGCGCTTTTGGGACGTTCGCGAACACCGGGGAGCTGTTTTTT. Translation: CSAFGTFANTGELFF.

This chain links TRBV6-1 with TRBJ1-4, with a tentative D call TRBD1 (6 bases). Germline V CDR1 and CDR2: MNHNS, SASEGT. CDR3 length: 18 amino acids. V was pared by 1 base and J by 4 bases, with 19 bases between. The CDR3 DNA sequence: TGTGCCAGCAGTGAAGATAAGGGGTACAGGGTTATTAATGAAAAACTGTTTTTT. Amino acid sequence: CASSEDKGYRVINEKLFF.

This clone was seen more than once but under ten times. The rearrangement joins TRBV6-6 to TRBJ2-3, with TRBD2 matching 10 bases. With V trimmed by 10 bases and J by 2 bases, 6 bases remained unmatched. CDR3 length: 14 residues. The germline V gene encodes CDR1 MNHNY and CDR2 SVGAGI (reference sequence). For the CDR3, the DNA is TGTGCCACCGGGACTAGCGAGATCACAGATACGCAGTATTTT. Amino acids: CATGTSEITDTQYF.